This T cell receptor (beta chain) was obtained from a study of beta chain features in type 1 diabetes. Study background: Across all samples, approximately 110,000,000 sorted cells were examined.

The study reverse transcribed the entire isolated RNA, so it sequenced expressed TCRB transcripts. Naive, central memory and regulatory T cell samples averaged around 3.9 million immunoSEQ reads each. The table came from immunoSEQ multiplex PCR; TCRdb's copy has only in-frame clones and leaves some out. Counted here are about 350,000 clones, about 18% occurring once; the ten biggest clones make up 0.044%. CDR1 is DFQATT and CDR2 is SNEGSKA in the germline V gene (reference sequence). CDR3 length: 11 amino acids. Trimming left V 6 bases short and J 1 base short, with 6 bases between. In regard to this clone: In the same sample, other DNA sequences code for this CDR3.

A single heparinised draw of about 100 mL on average was taken per donor. Each sorted population was over 95% pure. The sequenced material came from naive CD4+ T cells from blood. The TCR sequence derives from a woman younger than 35 in good health. V usage is TRBV20-1 and J usage is TRBJ1-1; unclear D gene. CDR3 in DNA: TGCAGTGCGGCGGGGAACACTGAAGCTTTCTTT. Translated, it gives CSAAGNTEAFF.